One sample yielded the 8 T cell receptor beta chains listed below, sequenced in a study of Graves' ophthalmopathy and Graves' hyperthyroidism. RNA transcripts provided the template for amplifying TCR beta CDR3 regions. An opening RT-PCR round employed HTBI primers and preceded a second-round multiplex PCR. TCRdb called the multiplex PCR reads again in MiXCR, with one record for every CDR3 protein. Found here are roughly 230,000 distinct CDR3 sequences, about a fifth of them singletons; the top ten hold approximately 39%. Sequenced input: peripheral blood. These receptor sequences come from a woman aged 45-65 years with Graves' ophthalmopathy.

J is TRBJ2-7 and V is TRBV11-1; 10 positions match TRBD2. V lost 5 bases and J lost 0; bases outside the gene matches: 7. Germline lookup yields CDR1 SGHAT and CDR2 FQDESV (reference sequence). The CDR3 has 16 amino acids. CDR3 region: CASSLGTSDTSYEQYF. CDR3 DNA: TGTGCCAGCAGCCTCGGGACTAGCGACACCTCCTACGAGCAGTACTTC.

This clonotype came up many times. The chain combines TRBV30 with TRBJ2-5; no firm D call. The germline V gene has CDR1 GTSNPN and CDR2 SVGIG (reference sequence). The CDR3 totals 14 residues. Trimming took off 0 bases at V and 4 bases at J, with 12 bases between the two ends. The CDR3 DNA reads as TGTGCCTGGAGTGTGAGATCGGCAGGAGAGACCCAGTACTTC. As protein: CAWSVRSAGETQYF.

This clonotype was recorded at least ten times. The chain joins TRBV20-1 to TRBJ2-7; 7 bases map to TRBD1. The CDR3 runs to 14 residues. Germline-derived CDR1 and CDR2 are DFQATT and SNEGSKA (reference sequence). Unmatched junction bases numbered 9, after V lost 5 bases and J lost 2 bases. The CDR3 nucleotides read TGCAGTGCTCCCATCCAGGGGGTCACCTACGAGCAGTACTTC. It encodes CSAPIQGVTYEQYF.

With respect to this clonotype: At one end, the junction sequence differs from germline, possibly due to a read error. J is TRBJ2-7 and V is TRBV6-2 or TRBV6-3, with TRBD1 matching over 9 bases. CDR1 and CDR2 (germline): MNHEY, SVGEGT. The CDR3 totals 16 residues. The CDR3: CASSWDRVQPSYEQSF. The CDR3 nucleotides are TGTGCCAGCAGCTGGGACAGGGTCCAGCCCTCCTACGAGCAGTCCTTC.

In its sample, this clonotype was seen many times. The V and J genes are TRBV24-1 and TRBJ1-2, with D unresolved. Germline-derived CDR1 and CDR2 are KGHDR and SFDVKD. Trimming pared 3 bases from V and 5 bases from J, leaving 15 bases between. The CDR3 consists of 15 residues. Written as DNA, the CDR3 is TGTGCCACCAGTGATCCCTCGGGAGAGGAATATGGCTACACCTTC. It encodes CATSDPSGEEYGYTF.

The gene calls are TRBV2 and TRBJ2-2; D is uncertain. The CDR3 runs 13 residues. Germline V gene lookup returns CDR1 SNHLY and CDR2 FYNNEI. The V end was cut by 7 bases, the J end by 1 base, with 7 bases between. CDR3 amino acids: CASNRQNTGELFF. CDR3 DNA: TGTGCCAGCAACCGCCAGAACACCGGGGAGCTGTTTTTT.

Many counts were recorded for this clonotype. The V and J genes are TRBV7-9 and TRBJ1-1, with a possible D match to TRBD1 (5 bases). This CDR3 has 13 residues. CDR1 is SEHNR and CDR2 is FQNEAQ in the germline V gene (reference sequence). The germline V and J ends were trimmed by 3 bases and 6 bases, with 11 bases remaining between them. The CDR3 DNA sequence: TGTGCCAGCAGCTTGAATTCGGGGCCTGAAGCTTTCTTT. Protein product: CASSLNSGPEAFF.

This chain connects TRBV5-1 to TRBJ2-2; 8 bases agree with TRBD1. CDR3 length: 16 residues. Trimming cost V 0 bases and J 1 base; bases outside gene matches: 2. Germline V gene lookup returns CDR1 SGHRS and CDR2 YFSETQ. CDR3 region: CASSLAGQGNTGELFF. The CDR3 coding sequence is TGCGCCAGCAGCTTGGCTGGACAGGGGAACACCGGGGAGCTGTTTTTT.